This is a list of T cell receptor beta chains from one sample in a study of cytomegalovirus exposure and HLA in healthy donors. Some clones are missing from TCRdb's copy, which holds only in-frame ones; the method was immunoSEQ multiplex PCR. The sample has roughly 99,000 clones; approximately 73% are singletons. The sample was PBMCs. The receptors were sampled from a man aged 25 to 45 in good health and CMV-seronegative. Both conserved end residues are part of each CDR3. The D gene is left open where the match is weak. Clone size appears in some rows only: once, few, many, or a class for an expanded clone.

V gene,D gene,J gene,clone size,CDR3 DNA,CDR3 protein
TRBV28,.,TRBJ1-2,.,TGTGCCAGCCTCACACAGGGTCCTTCTCGGTATGGCTACACCTTC,CASLTQGPSRYGYTF
TRBV19,TRBD1,TRBJ1-4,few,TGTGCCAGTAGTATCGGCCTGGACAGGGTTCGCCGGGGGGCTGAAAAACTGTTTTTT,CASSIGLDRVRRGAEKLFF
TRBV28,TRBD2,TRBJ2-7,.,TGTGCCAGCAGTTTAACTAGCGGGAGGCAGCGGTACTTC,CASSLTSGRQRYF
TRBV5-1,.,TRBJ1-3,.,TGCGCCAGCAGCTTGGCCGGTACAGGGAGCTCTGGAAACACCATATATTTT,CASSLAGTGSSGNTIYF
TRBV6-1,TRBD1,TRBJ1-4,.,TGTGCCAGCCGCGGACAGGCGAATGAAAAACTGTTTTTT,CASRGQANEKLFF
TRBV19,TRBD1,TRBJ1-5,.,TGTGCCAGTAGTGGACAGGGGGAGCCCCAGCATTTT,CASSGQGEPQHF
TRBV25-1,TRBD1,TRBJ2-5,.,TGTGCCAGCAGTGCTGTCGGGACAGGGCGAGAGACCCAGTACTTC,CASSAVGTGRETQYF
TRBV19,TRBD2,TRBJ2-2,.,TGTGCCAGTAGTATGCGGGAGATCACCGGGGAGCTGTTTTTT,CASSMREITGELFF
TRBV2,TRBD2,TRBJ2-2,.,TGTGCCAGCAGTGCCGGGAGGGCGAACACCGGGGAGCTGTTTTTT,CASSAGRANTGELFF
TRBV4-1,TRBD1,TRBJ1-1,.,TGCGCCAGCAGCCAAGAAAGGCAGGGGGTTAAGAACACTGAAGCTTTCTTT,CASSQERQGVKNTEAFF
TRBV5-1,.,TRBJ2-3,few,TGCGCCAGCAGCTCACAGTACCCCACAGATACGCAGTATTTT,CASSSQYPTDTQYF
TRBV2,TRBD2,TRBJ2-1,.,TGTGCCAGCAGACTCCGGGAGGGTAGTAATGAGCAGTTCTTC,CASRLREGSNEQFF
TRBV7-8,.,TRBJ1-1,.,TGTGCCAGCAGCTATTCCGGGACTCAAGTCGCTGAAGCTTTCTTT,CASSYSGTQVAEAFF
TRBV10-3,.,TRBJ1-2,.,TGTGCCATCAGTGATAACAGGGCAGAGTGGAGCTACACCTTC,CAISDNRAEWSYTF
TRBV7-2,.,TRBJ1-1,.,TGTGCCAGCAGCTTAGTGCAGGGCATGAACACTGAAGCTTTCTTT,CASSLVQGMNTEAFF
TRBV28,TRBD2,TRBJ2-3,.,TGTGCCAGCAGAAGGACTAGCGGGAATACGCAGTATTTT,CASRRTSGNTQYF
TRBV18,TRBD2,TRBJ2-5,.,TGTGCCAGCTCACCACAAGGGAGGGGAAGAGAGACCCAGTACTTC,CASSPQGRGRETQYF
TRBV30,.,TRBJ1-2,.,TGTGCCTGGAGGTTCAAAGGGGGTAACTATGGCTACACCTTC,CAWRFKGGNYGYTF
TRBV28,TRBD2,TRBJ2-2,once,TGTGCCAGCAGTCGCGGGGGGACCGGGGAGCTGTTTTTT,CASSRGGTGELFF
TRBV6-5,.,TRBJ2-1,.,TGTGCCAGCAGTTCCGTAGGGCGGGACTACAATGAGCAGTTCTTC,CASSSVGRDYNEQFF
TRBV18,TRBD1,TRBJ2-2,.,TGTGCCAGCTCCCCGACAGGGCAGCAGAACACCGGGGAGCTGTTTTTT,CASSPTGQQNTGELFF
TRBV4-1,.,TRBJ2-5,.,TGCGCCAGCAGCCAAGGCGACAGGCCAGAGACCCAGTACTTC,CASSQGDRPETQYF
TRBV7-2,.,TRBJ2-7,.,TGTGCCAGCATGGTAGATACGAGCTCCTACGAGCAGTACTTC,CASMVDTSSYEQYF
TRBV10-3,TRBD2,TRBJ2-5,.,TGTGCCATCAGTGAGGTCGGGCTAGCGGGGGGAAACCAAGAGACCCAGTACTTC,CAISEVGLAGGNQETQYF
TRBV5-1,.,TRBJ1-1,.,TGCGCCAGCAGCTCCGAGGATGTTTGGAACACTGAAGCTTTCTTT,CASSSEDVWNTEAFF